Here is one T cell receptor (beta chain) with its context. Its target is not known. These data are taken from a study of T cell responses to AZD1222 COVID-19 vaccine. Clones were sequenced by immunoSEQ multiplex PCR, and TCRdb holds only the in-frame ones, with some missing. This sample yields fewer than 200,000 clones, of which about 89% are seen a single time; approximately 2% belongs to the top ten. Study-wide results and limits: All repertoire sampling was performed exclusively after the peak T cell response. Per reports, nearly half of all spike-specific TCRs target regions that are unmutated in variants.

This sequence was found in an adult in good health. Sequencing was performed on peripheral blood, taken on day 0 of AZD1222 vaccination.

The CDR3, as DNA: TGTGCCAGCGGGGTGGCGGTTGGAAATGAGCAGTTCTTC. The encoded protein is CASGVAVGNEQFF. The chain couples TRBV28 to TRBJ2-1; D call uncertain. The germline V and J ends were trimmed by 8 bases and 7 bases, with 15 bases remaining between them. CDR1 is MDHEN and CDR2 is SYDVKM in the germline V gene. The CDR3 is 13 residues long.